This entry lists 13 T cell receptor beta chains sequenced from one sample in a study of T cell responses to AZD1222 COVID-19 vaccine. Sequencing used immunoSEQ multiplex PCR; TCRdb keeps in-frame clones, though not all of them. The table has about 88,000 clones, approximately 91% seen once. The specimen comprised peripheral blood, sampled on day 0 of AZD1222 vaccination. These receptors all stem from an adult in good health.

This chain connects TRBV7-2 to TRBJ2-1; the match to TRBD2 covers 10 bases. Trimming cost V 0 bases and J 6 bases; bases outside gene matches: 2. CDR1 is SGHTA, CDR2 FQGNSA, per germline. The CDR3 totals 15 residues. CDR3 nucleotides: TGTGCCAGCAGCTTAGCTCTAGCGGGGGCCAATGAGCAGTTCTTC. Translated: CASSLALAGANEQFF.

The V call is TRBV7-8, the J call TRBJ2-7; D might be TRBD1 (5 bases). The CDR3 sequence is 15 residues long. The germline gives CDR1 SGHVS, CDR2 FQNEAQ. The V end lost 5 bases, the J end lost 0 bases, and 14 bases lay between the germline ends. This CDR3 reads CASSPHQGPSYEQYF. The CDR3 nucleotides are TGTGCCAGCAGCCCTCATCAGGGCCCCTCCTACGAGCAGTACTTC. Drawing the rest from reference TRBV7-8 and TRBJ2-7, the complete variable domain is GAGVSQSPRYKVAKRGQDVALRCDPISGHVSLFWYQQALGQGPEFLTYFQNEAQLDKSGLPSDRFFAERPEGSVSTLKIQRTQQEDSAVYLCASSPHQGPSYEQYFGPGTRLTVT.

This chain connects TRBV9 to TRBJ2-2; the D gene is possibly TRBD1 (5 bases). The ends were cut back, 0 bases at V and 8 bases at J, with 11 bases in the middle. The CDR3 has 14 amino acids. Germline loops: CDR1 SGDLS, CDR2 YYNGEE. CDR3 residues: CASSVAGRVGELFF. In DNA, the CDR3 is TGTGCCAGCAGCGTAGCTGGCAGGGTTGGGGAGCTGTTTTTT.

The chain carries TRBV24-1 and TRBJ2-3; 10 nucleotides line up with TRBD1. Germline CDR1 is KGHDR and CDR2 is SFDVKD. V lost 4 bases to trimming and J lost 3 bases; unmatched junction nucleotides: 12. CDR3 length: 18 amino acids. CDR3 amino acids: CATSDSSPDRGPTDTQYF. For the CDR3, the DNA is TGTGCCACCAGTGACTCCTCCCCAGACAGGGGGCCAACAGATACGCAGTATTTT.

This clone appeared a few times. The chain's CDR3 is CAISPGLADEQYF. DNA of the CDR3: TGTGCCATCAGTCCTGGACTAGCGGACGAGCAGTACTTC. This chain joins TRBV10-3 and TRBJ2-7; 10 nucleotides line up with TRBD2. The J segment lost 5 bases and the V segment lost 5 bases, leaving 3 bases of the junction unmatched. Germline CDR1 reads ENHRY; CDR2 reads SYGVKD. This CDR3 region has 13 residues.

J is TRBJ2-7 and V is TRBV6-6; D possibly matches TRBD1 or TRBD2 (5 bases each). V lost 2 bases and J 3 bases, leaving 17 bases between the germline ends. The V gene's germline CDR1 is MNHNY and CDR2 SVGAGI (reference sequence). This CDR3 has 16 amino acids. CDR3 sequence: CASSYTGTQGNYEQYF. CDR3 sequence (DNA): TGTGCCAGCAGTTACACCGGGACCCAAGGGAACTACGAGCAGTACTTC.

V gene TRBV2 combines with J gene TRBJ2-6; D remains ambiguous. CDR3 length: 12 residues. V was cut by 9 bases and J by 4 bases, with 7 bases left in between. Germline V CDR1 and CDR2: SNHLY, FYNNEI. This CDR3 is CASHVGANVLTF. Here the CDR3 DNA reads TGTGCCAGTCACGTCGGGGCCAACGTCCTGACTTTC.

This chain uses TRBV13 with TRBJ2-2, with D possibly being TRBD2 (5 bases). V dropped 5 bases and J dropped 0 bases, with 16 bases sitting between them. This CDR3 region has 17 residues. Germline CDR1 is PRHDT and CDR2 is FYEKMQ (reference sequence). This CDR3 reads CASSPSRREPNTGELFF. The CDR3, as DNA: TGTGCCAGCAGCCCGAGCCGTCGGGAACCGAACACCGGGGAGCTGTTTTTT.

The J gene is TRBJ1-5, the V gene TRBV19; D gene ambiguous. The CDR3 sequence is 16 residues long. Looked up from germline, CDR1 is LNHDA and CDR2 is SQIVND (reference sequence). Trimming pared 5 bases from V and 7 bases from J, leaving 21 bases between. The DNA for the CDR3 is TGTGCCAGTAGTTCGTCCCGGAGGGTGCTAGGACAGCCCCAGCATTTT. Translating it yields CASSSSRRVLGQPQHF.

The CDR3 DNA follows: TGTGCCAGCAGTGAAAGGCCGGATGGGGCCCTCCACTTT. Protein product: CASSERPDGALHF. The chain couples TRBV6-1 to TRBJ1-6; no definite D call. The ends were cut back, 2 bases at V and 14 bases at J, with 13 bases in the middle. The CDR3 extends over 13 amino acids. CDR1 is MNHNS, CDR2 SASEGT, per germline.

The gene calls are TRBV7-9 and TRBJ1-2; 7 bases align to TRBD1. The CDR3 loop spans 17 amino acids. The J segment lost 5 bases and the V segment lost 6 bases, leaving 18 bases of the junction unmatched. Germline V lookup: CDR1 SEHNR, CDR2 FQNEAQ (reference sequence). Here the CDR3 reads CASSPVGTEYFAYGYTF. The CDR3 DNA follows: TGTGCCAGCAGTCCGGTCGGGACAGAATACTTTGCGTATGGCTACACCTTC.

The J gene is TRBJ2-7, the V gene TRBV5-1; tentatively, D is TRBD1 (5 bases). The CDR3 is 15 amino acids. Per germline, CDR1 SGHRS and CDR2 YFSETQ. The V and J ends lost 0 bases and 2 bases respectively, with 12 bases between them. The CDR3 nucleotides read TGCGCCAGCAGCTTGGAAGGGGAACAGCCCTACGAGCAGTACTTC. Amino acid sequence: CASSLEGEQPYEQYF.

The V and J genes are TRBV5-1 and TRBJ2-1, with 11 bases fitting TRBD2. There are 16 residues in the CDR3. With V trimmed by 4 bases and J by 7 bases, 10 bases remained unmatched. Germline loops: CDR1 SGHRS, CDR2 YFSETQ. As DNA, the CDR3 is TGCGCCAGCAGCCCAAGGGGACTAGCGGTTGGTAATGAGCAGTTCTTC. It is translated as CASSPRGLAVGNEQFF.